This T cell receptor beta chain emerged from a study of metastatic and nonmetastatic thyroid tumors. As for the study in general: Comparison of repertoires was carried out across blood and tumor or nodule tissue from malignant and benign thyroid patients.

This clone showed up many times. The antigen is undetermined. TCRdb reanalyzed the PCR reads with MiXCR. The data show tens of thousands of clones, approximately 16% seen once. Until they underwent thyroid surgery, no patient had received any treatment. V lost 4 bases and J lost 2; bases outside the gene matches: 9. Germline values: CDR1 MGHRA, CDR2 YSYEKL. This CDR3 comprises 16 residues. General study points: Relative to benign nodules, malignant thyroid tumors were reportedly characterized by significantly elevated TCR beta diversity in blood and tumor.

The sample comprised blood. The source is a male donor with papillary thyroid cancer or a benign thyroid nodule (not recorded which). Some clones in this sample may be carry-over from other donors' samples. The chain has TRBV4-1 and TRBJ2-3; 7 nucleotides match TRBD2. CDR3 in DNA: TGCGCCAGCAGCCGCACGCTAGCGGCCCTCACAGATACGCAGTATTTT. It codes for CASSRTLAALTDTQYF.